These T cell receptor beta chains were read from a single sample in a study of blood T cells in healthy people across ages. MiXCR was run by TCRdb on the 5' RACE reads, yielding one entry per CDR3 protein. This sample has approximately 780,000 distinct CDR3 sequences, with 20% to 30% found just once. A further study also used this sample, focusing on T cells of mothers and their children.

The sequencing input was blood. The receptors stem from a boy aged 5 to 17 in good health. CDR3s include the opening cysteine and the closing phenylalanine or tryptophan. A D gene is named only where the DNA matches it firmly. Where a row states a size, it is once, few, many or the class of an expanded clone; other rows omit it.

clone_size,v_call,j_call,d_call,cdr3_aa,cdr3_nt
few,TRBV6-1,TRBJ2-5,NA,CASSARQGGWMETQYF,TGTGCCAGCAGTGCCAGACAGGGAGGTTGGATGGAGACCCAGTACTTC
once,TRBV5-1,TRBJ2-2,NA,CASSLSGDDTGELFF,TGCGCCAGCAGCTTGTCGGGGGACGACACCGGGGAGCTGTTTTTT
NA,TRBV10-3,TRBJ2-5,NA,CAISLQGGETQYF,TGTGCCATCAGTTTACAGGGCGGGGAGACCCAGTACTTC
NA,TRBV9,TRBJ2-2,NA,CASSTLVPNTGELFF,TGTGCCAGCAGCACCCTGGTCCCGAACACCGGGGAGCTGTTTTTT
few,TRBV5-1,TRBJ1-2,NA,CASRPRPGDGYTF,TGCGCCAGCAGACCTCGACCGGGCGATGGCTACACCTTC
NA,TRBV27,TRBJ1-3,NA,CASSLGPGFGNTIYF,TGTGCCAGCAGTTTAGGACCGGGGTTTGGAAACACCATATATTTT
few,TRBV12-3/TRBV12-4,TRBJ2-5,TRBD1,CASSPGQGLETQYF,TGTGCCAGCAGTCCCGGACAGGGCCTGGAGACCCAGTACTTC
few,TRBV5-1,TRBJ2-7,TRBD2,CASSGRAGSSYEQYF,TGCGCCAGCAGCGGGAGGGCGGGAAGCTCCTACGAGCAGTACTTC
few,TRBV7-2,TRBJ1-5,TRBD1,CASSQRGGLSDQPQHF,TGTGCCAGCAGTCAGAGAGGGGGCTTGTCGGATCAGCCCCAGCATTTT
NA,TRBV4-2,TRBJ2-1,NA,CASSQEGGSSYNEQFF,TGTGCCAGCAGCCAAGAGGGGGGAAGCTCCTACAATGAGCAGTTCTTC
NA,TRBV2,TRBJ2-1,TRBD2,CASSEGGDPYNEQFF,TGTGCCAGCAGTGAGGGGGGGGATCCCTACAATGAGCAGTTCTTC